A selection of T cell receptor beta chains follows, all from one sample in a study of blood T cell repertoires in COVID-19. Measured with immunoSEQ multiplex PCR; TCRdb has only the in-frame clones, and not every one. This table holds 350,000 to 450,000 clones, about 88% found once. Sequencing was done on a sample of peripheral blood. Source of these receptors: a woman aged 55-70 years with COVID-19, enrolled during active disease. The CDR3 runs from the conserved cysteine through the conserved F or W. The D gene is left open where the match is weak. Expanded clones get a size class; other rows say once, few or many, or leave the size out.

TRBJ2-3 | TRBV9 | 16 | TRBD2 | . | CASSDGLAAITDTQYF | TGTGCCAGCAGCGATGGACTAGCGGCAATCACAGATACGCAGTATTTT
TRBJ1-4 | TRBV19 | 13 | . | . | CASSETLQEKLFF | TGTGCCAGTAGTGAGACTCTCCAGGAAAAACTGTTTTTT
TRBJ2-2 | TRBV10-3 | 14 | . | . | CAISGPTGSGELFF | TGTGCCATCAGTGGTCCAACAGGGTCCGGGGAGCTGTTTTTT
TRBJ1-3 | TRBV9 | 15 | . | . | CASSVDWGPGNTIYF | TGTGCCAGCAGCGTCGATTGGGGGCCTGGAAACACCATATATTTT
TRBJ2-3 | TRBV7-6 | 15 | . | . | CASSPQSGNTDTQYF | TGTGCCAGCAGCCCCCAGTCAGGGAACACAGATACGCAGTATTTT
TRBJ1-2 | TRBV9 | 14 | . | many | CASSVGGPPRGYTF | TGTGCCAGCAGCGTAGGGGGGCCCCCCAGGGGCTACACCTTC
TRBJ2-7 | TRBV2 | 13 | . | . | CASSADGSYEQYF | TGTGCCAGCAGTGCTGACGGGTCCTACGAGCAGTACTTC
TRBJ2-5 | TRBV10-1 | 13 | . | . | CASREEYRETQYF | TGCGCCAGCAGGGAGGAGTACCGAGAGACCCAGTACTTC
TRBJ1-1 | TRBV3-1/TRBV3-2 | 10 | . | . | CASSSTEAFF | TGTGCCAGCAGTAGCACTGAAGCTTTCTTT
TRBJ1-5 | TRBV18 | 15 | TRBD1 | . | CASSPRQGVNQPQHF | TGTGCCAGCTCACCAAGACAGGGGGTTAATCAGCCCCAGCATTTT